Following are 20 T cell receptor beta chains from one sample sequenced in a study of blood T cell repertoires in COVID-19. Only in-frame clones appear in the TCRdb table, and some are missing; sequencing was by immunoSEQ multiplex PCR. Altogether 160,000 or so clones are present, over 75% being singletons, with the ten largest covering approximately 13%. The sequencing sample was made of peripheral blood. The receptor source for this set is a man in his 70s who had recovered from COVID-19.

The chain carries TRBV2 and TRBJ1-1; D is ambiguous. Germline V gives CDR1 SNHLY, CDR2 FYNNEI. V was cut by 2 bases and J by 5 bases, with 15 bases left in between. The CDR3 contains 15 residues. The chain's CDR3 is CASSESEGKRTEAFF. The CDR3 DNA reads as TGTGCCAGCAGTGAAAGCGAGGGAAAGCGGACTGAAGCTTTCTTT.

This chain connects TRBV7-8 to TRBJ2-7, with 8 bases identical to TRBD2. CDR1 and CDR2 (germline): SGHVS, FQNEAQ. Trimming took 1 base from V and 2 from J; bases not matched to a gene: 7. The CDR3 is 16 residues long. The CDR3 sequence: CASSLGSTGGAYEQYF. The DNA for the CDR3 is TGTGCCAGCAGCTTAGGCTCAACGGGAGGGGCCTACGAGCAGTACTTC.

The V gene is TRBV7-9, the J gene TRBJ1-5, with 7 bases matching TRBD1. The germline V gene has CDR1 SEHNR and CDR2 FQNEAQ (reference sequence). The V segment lost 4 bases and the J segment 4 bases; nucleotides outside the gene matches: 7. The CDR3 runs to 15 residues. The CDR3 DNA reads as TGTGCCAGCAGCTACGGGACAGACGGGAATCAGCCCCAGCATTTT. This translates into CASSYGTDGNQPQHF.

The chain is built from TRBV4-2 and TRBJ2-7, with 8 bases identical to TRBD1. CDR3 size: 13 residues. The V gene's germline CDR1 is LGHNA and CDR2 YNFKEQ. V shed 3 bases and J 2 bases; nucleotides not matched to a gene: 0. The CDR3 sequence is CASSQGQAYEQYF. CDR3 bases: TGTGCCAGCAGCCAGGGACAGGCCTACGAGCAGTACTTC.

The chain has TRBV9 and TRBJ1-1; no clear D gene. There are 13 residues in the CDR3. Germline lookup yields CDR1 SGDLS and CDR2 YYNGEE. Trimming stripped 0 bases from V and 6 bases from J, with 9 bases between. CDR3 amino acids: CASSVGEVAEAFF. CDR3 nucleotides: TGTGCCAGCAGCGTAGGAGAGGTGGCTGAAGCTTTCTTT.

V usage is TRBV6-2 or TRBV6-3 and J usage is TRBJ2-7; D is ambiguous. The V gene's germline CDR1 is MNHEY and CDR2 SVGEGT. Trimming removed 6 bases from V and 5 bases from J, with 8 bases in between. This CDR3 is 11 amino acids long. Here the CDR3 DNA reads TGTGCCAGCAGCCCCCGGGACGAGCAGTACTTC. It translates to CASSPRDEQYF.

The genes are TRBV29-1 and TRBJ1-1; no firm D call. The V and J ends lost 6 bases and 1 base respectively, with 12 bases between them. Germline CDR1 reads SQVTM; CDR2 reads ANQGSEA. There are 13 residues in the CDR3. The CDR3 protein is CSVPASGNTEAFF. The CDR3 nucleotides are TGCAGCGTGCCTGCCTCGGGGAACACTGAAGCTTTCTTT.

This chain connects TRBV4-1 to TRBJ2-5, with 7 bases that match TRBD2. The CDR3 extends over 16 amino acids. Germline CDR1 MGHRA, CDR2 YSYEKL. Trimming at V came to 0 bases and at J to 0 bases, leaving 4 bases not matched to a gene. This CDR3 reads CASSQEPSGYQETQYF. As DNA, the CDR3 is TGCGCCAGCAGCCAAGAACCTAGCGGCTACCAAGAGACCCAGTACTTC.

This rearrangement joins TRBV5-1 to TRBJ2-5, with a possible D match to TRBD1 (6 bases). In germline, CDR1 is SGHRS, CDR2 YFSETQ. Trimming stripped 4 bases from V and 1 base from J, with 11 bases between. The CDR3 has 14 residues. CDR3 nucleotides: TGCGCCAGCAGCCCAGGGACAACCCAAGAGACCCAGTACTTC. It translates to CASSPGTTQETQYF.

In its sample, this clone was seen once. The gene calls are TRBV12-3 or TRBV12-4 and TRBJ2-5; D might be TRBD1 (5 bases). The CDR3 is 13 residues long. V lost 2 bases and J lost 5, with 9 bases in between. The CDR3 coding sequence is TGTGCCAGCAGTTTAAGACAGTCGGAGACCCAGTACTTC. Protein product: CASSLRQSETQYF.

The chain is built from TRBV15 and TRBJ2-5; 8 bases match TRBD1. This CDR3 region has 17 residues. The trim removed 0 bases at V and 5 bases at J, leaving 11 bases unmatched. Germline CDR1 is LNHNV and CDR2 is YYDKDF (reference sequence). The CDR3: CATSRDNPGGIGETQYF. CDR3 coding DNA: TGTGCCACCAGCAGAGATAATCCAGGGGGCATCGGGGAGACCCAGTACTTC.

The chain is built from TRBV5-8 and TRBJ2-1; D possibly corresponds to TRBD2 (5 bases). Looked up from germline, CDR1 is SGHTS and CDR2 is YDEGEE. This CDR3 has 14 amino acids. The V and J ends lost 5 bases and 7 bases respectively, with 16 bases between them. The CDR3 region is CASRGGPARNEQFF. In nucleotides, the CDR3 is TGTGCCAGCAGGGGCGGGCCCGCTCGGAATGAGCAGTTCTTC.

The chain recombines TRBV7-9 with TRBJ2-3; maybe TRBD1 (6 bases). V shed 2 bases and J shed 1 base, with 10 bases lying between them. Germline CDR1 SEHNR, CDR2 FQNEAQ (reference sequence). The CDR3 covers 15 residues. In DNA, the CDR3 is TGTGCCAGCAGCTTAAACAGGGTGGGCACAGATACGCAGTATTTT. Encoded protein: CASSLNRVGTDTQYF.

The chain employs TRBV29-1 and TRBJ2-7; 9 bases are shared with TRBD2. Germline assignment: CDR1 SQVTM and CDR2 ANQGSEA. J gave up 1 base and V 4 bases, and 8 bases lay outside the gene matches. This CDR3 comprises 15 residues. The CDR3 reads CSVGGLAGTSYEQYF. In DNA form, the CDR3 reads TGCAGCGTTGGAGGGCTAGCGGGGACTTCCTACGAGCAGTACTTC.

The J gene is TRBJ2-7, the V gene TRBV15, with 8 bases lining up with TRBD1. This CDR3 region has 14 residues. Trimming took 0 bases from V and 5 from J; bases not matched to a gene: 3. Germline V gene lookup returns CDR1 LNHNV and CDR2 YYDKDF (reference sequence). CDR3 region: CATSREDRGHEQYF. The CDR3 DNA reads as TGTGCCACCAGCAGAGAAGACAGGGGCCACGAGCAGTACTTC.

The CDR3 loop reads CASEGQIPGAFF. CDR3 in DNA: TGTGCCAGTGAGGGACAGATTCCGGGAGCTTTCTTT. V is TRBV19 and J is TRBJ1-1, with 7 bases fitting TRBD1. Germline V lookup: CDR1 LNHDA, CDR2 SQIVND (reference sequence). The junction had 10 bases not matched to a gene; V was cut back by 8 bases and J by 10 bases. This CDR3 contains 12 residues.

V is TRBV9 and J is TRBJ2-7; D perhaps matches TRBD1 (5 bases). Trimming shortened V by 4 bases and J by 7 bases, and 15 bases separated the two germline ends. The length of the CDR3 is 13 residues. Looked up from germline, CDR1 is SGDLS and CDR2 is YYNGEE. In DNA form, the CDR3 reads TGTGCCAGCAGCACCCACGGTCAGGGAGAGCAGTACTTC. Translation: CASSTHGQGEQYF.

The chain employs TRBV9 and TRBJ2-3, with D hard to call. This CDR3 spans 15 amino acids. Germline CDR1 is SGDLS and CDR2 is YYNGEE. V lost 1 base, J lost 0 bases, and 9 bases lay in between. CDR3: CASSVLWRSTDTQYF. CDR3 bases: TGTGCCAGCAGCGTACTTTGGCGGAGCACAGATACGCAGTATTTT.

In this sample, this clone turned up a few times. Distinct nucleotide sequences in the sample also encode this CDR3. V gene TRBV7-2 combines with J gene TRBJ2-1, with D maybe TRBD1 (6 bases). The CDR3 runs to 13 residues. V dropped 6 bases and J dropped 6 bases, with 12 bases sitting between them. In germline, CDR1 is SGHTA, CDR2 FQGNSA. In nucleotides, the CDR3 is TGTGCCAGCAGTCCCGGACAGCCCAATGAGCAGTTCTTC. This codes for CASSPGQPNEQFF.

The V call is TRBV5-5, the J call TRBJ2-7; tentatively, D is TRBD2 (5 bases). Trimming removed 2 bases from V and 2 bases from J, with 11 bases in between. CDR1 is SGHKS, CDR2 YYEKEE, per germline (reference sequence). The CDR3 is 14 residues long. CDR3 sequence reads: CASSFRVEAYEQYF. In DNA form, the CDR3 reads TGTGCCAGCAGCTTTCGGGTGGAGGCCTACGAGCAGTACTTC.